This passage covers 22 T cell receptor beta chains from one sample sequenced in a study of blood T cell repertoires in COVID-19. Profiling relied on immunoSEQ multiplex PCR, and the TCRdb table lists in-frame clones only, not all of them. The sample comprises roughly 250,000 clones, approximately 88% of which are singletons, and about 3.4% rests with the top ten. Sequencing was carried out using PBMCs or T cells enriched from blood (not recorded which). The source is a woman in her 40s who had been exposed to COVID-19.

This sequence joins TRBV5-4 and TRBJ2-2; 7 bases fit TRBD2. Germline V lookup: CDR1 SGHNT, CDR2 YYREEE (reference sequence). V shed 3 bases, J shed 4 bases, and the junction held 12 bases outside the gene matches. CDR3 size: 17 residues. CDR3 protein: CASSSPSGGGGTGELFF. The CDR3 DNA sequence: TGTGCCAGCAGCTCCCCTTCGGGGGGTGGAGGCACCGGGGAGCTGTTTTTT.

J is TRBJ1-2 and V is TRBV4-3; D unresolved. The CDR3 extends over 12 amino acids. The V end lost 0 bases, the J end lost 12 bases, and 11 bases lay between the germline ends. Germline-derived CDR1 and CDR2 are LGHNA and YSLEER. This chain's CDR3 is CASSQDGRENTF. CDR3 nucleotides: TGCGCCAGCAGCCAAGATGGCCGGGAGAACACCTTC.

The chain has TRBV5-8 and TRBJ1-3, with D unclear. Germline CDR1 is SGHTS and CDR2 is YDEGEE. The CDR3 is 16 amino acids. Trimming removed 1 base at V and 2 bases at J, with 13 bases between. CDR3 nucleotides: TGTGCCAGCAGCTTGAGGTCCTACGGGGCTGGAAACACCATATATTTT. Protein: CASSLRSYGAGNTIYF.

This clone was observed a single time. V usage is TRBV5-4 and J usage is TRBJ2-3; D uncertain. The CDR3 length is 16 residues. Deletions cut 2 bases from V and 0 bases from J, with 13 bases between. Germline V gives CDR1 SGHNT, CDR2 YYREEE (reference sequence). The chain's CDR3 is CASSLRATLSTDTQYF. The DNA of the CDR3 is TGTGCCAGCAGCTTACGCGCCACCCTAAGCACAGATACGCAGTATTTT.

This chain joins TRBV30 and TRBJ1-2; 7 bases agree with TRBD1. V lost 5 bases, J lost 8 bases, and 14 bases stayed unmatched. The CDR3 runs 14 residues. Per germline, CDR1 GTSNPN and CDR2 SVGIG (reference sequence). The CDR3 DNA reads as TGTGCCTGGGCGGGGACAGCTTATCTTTACGGCTACACCTTC. Translating gives CAWAGTAYLYGYTF. The entire variable domain, with the rest obtained from reference TRBV30 and TRBJ1-2, is as follows: SQTIHQWPATLVQPVGSPLSLECTVEGTSNPNLYWYRQAAGRGLQLLFYSVGIGQISSEVPQNLSASRPQDRQFILSSKKLLLSDSGFYLCAWAGTAYLYGYTFGSGTRLTVV.

V usage is TRBV21-1 and J usage is TRBJ1-2. TRBV21-1 is described as a pseudogene. The CDR3 is 14 amino acids. The CDR3 here is CASSKADGKYGYTF. Here the CDR3 DNA reads TGTGCCAGCAGCAAAGCGGACGGGAAATATGGCTACACCTTC.

The chain combines TRBV28 with TRBJ2-2; maybe TRBD2 (6 bases). V was trimmed by 6 bases and J by 4 bases, leaving 18 bases between them. CDR1 is MDHEN, CDR2 SYDVKM, per germline. The CDR3 sequence is 16 residues long. The CDR3 bases are TGTGCCAGCAGGGACGCGGGAAGAGGGCGCACCGGGGAGCTGTTTTTT. This sequence encodes CASRDAGRGRTGELFF.

The chain recombines TRBV6-5 with TRBJ1-6; 8 positions agree with TRBD1. Germline V gene sequence: CDR1 MNHEY, CDR2 SVGAGI. CDR3 length equals 13 residues. V was pared by 6 bases and J by 11 bases, with 6 bases of the junction left unmatched. CDR3 in amino acids: CASRLGQDTPLHF. Here the CDR3 DNA reads TGTGCCAGCAGGTTGGGACAGGATACACCCCTCCACTTT.

The chain combines TRBV5-8 with TRBJ2-7, with D possibly being TRBD1 (5 bases). Per germline, CDR1 SGHTS and CDR2 YDEGEE. This CDR3 comprises 12 residues. The ends were cut back, 0 bases at V and 7 bases at J, with 8 bases in the middle. DNA of the CDR3: TGTGCCAGCAGCTTGGTGGGGCGGGAGCAGTACGTC. Amino acids: CASSLVGREQYV.

The genes are TRBV18 and TRBJ1-2; 9 bases match TRBD1. This CDR3 region has 18 residues. Trimming cost V 3 bases and J 4 bases; bases outside gene matches: 15. CDR1 is KGHSH and CDR2 is LQKENI in the germline V gene. The CDR3 nucleotides read TGTGCCAGCTCACCGATTAACAATCCGGGACAGGGAGGCTATGGCTACACCTTC. It encodes CASSPINNPGQGGYGYTF.

The chain carries TRBV5-1 and TRBJ1-4; 7 nucleotides align to TRBD1. This CDR3 comprises 13 residues. Germline assignment: CDR1 SGHRS and CDR2 YFSETQ. J lost 5 bases, V lost 7 bases, and 5 bases had no gene match. CDR3 sequence: CASRGTVNEKLFF. Here the CDR3 DNA reads TGCGCCAGCCGCGGGACAGTAAATGAAAAACTGTTTTTT.

The V call is TRBV3-1 (or the pseudogene TRBV3-2), the J call TRBJ1-1; 9 nucleotides align to TRBD1. V lost 3 bases and J lost 6; bases outside the gene matches: 8. This CDR3 has 15 amino acids. Germline loops: CDR1 LGHDT, CDR2 YNNKEL (reference sequence). CDR3 in amino acids: CASSQTGQGRPEAFF. As DNA, the CDR3 is TGTGCCAGCAGCCAGACGGGACAGGGAAGGCCTGAAGCTTTCTTT.

The chain couples TRBV2 to TRBJ1-1, with D perhaps matching TRBD1 (6 bases). The V gene's germline CDR1 is SNHLY and CDR2 FYNNEI. The CDR3 is 15 residues long. Trimming pared 7 bases from V and 2 bases from J, leaving 17 bases between. The CDR3 is CASTTGRIKNTEAFF. The CDR3 nucleotides are TGTGCCAGCACGACAGGACGAATCAAAAACACTGAAGCTTTCTTT.

J is TRBJ1-1 and V is TRBV27, with TRBD1 as a possible D gene (6 bases). The CDR3 sequence is 12 residues long. V lost 5 bases to trimming and J lost 9 bases, with 13 bases between them. CDR1 and CDR2 from the germline V gene are MNHEY and SMNVEV (reference sequence). CDR3 DNA sequence: TGTGCCAGCAGTGCAACACAGGGCCAAGCTTTCTTT. Its translation is CASSATQGQAFF.

This clone turned up a few times. This chain connects TRBV24-1 to TRBJ2-2; TRBD1 matches 7 bases. The trim removed 4 bases at V and 3 bases at J, leaving 1 base unmatched. The CDR3 is 14 amino acids. The germline gives CDR1 KGHDR, CDR2 SFDVKD. The CDR3 coding sequence is TGTGCCACCAGTGACGGGACAGACACCGGGGAGCTGTTTTTT. Translated: CATSDGTDTGELFF.

The CDR3 region has the DNA TGTGCCAGCAGCAACCCGGGGGGGAGTCGGACCGGGGAGCTGTTTTTT. This translates into CASSNPGGSRTGELFF. The chain recombines TRBV7-8 with TRBJ2-2; 8 bases agree with TRBD2. The V gene end was trimmed by 5 bases and the J gene end by 5 bases; junction bases not matched to a gene: 10. Germline CDR1 reads SGHVS; CDR2 reads FQNEAQ. The CDR3 has 16 residues.

V gene TRBV18 combines with J gene TRBJ1-4; D gene unclear. Germline V CDR1 and CDR2: KGHSH, LQKENI. Trimming stripped 2 bases from V and 7 bases from J, with 14 bases between. The CDR3 covers 15 residues. CDR3 loop: CASSPSNPEGEKLFF. The CDR3, as DNA: TGTGCCAGCTCACCATCCAACCCAGAGGGTGAAAAACTGTTTTTT. The whole variable domain, remainder taken from reference TRBV18 and TRBJ1-4, is NAGVMQNPRHLVRRRGQEARLRCSPMKGHSHVYWYRQLPEEGLKFMVYLQKENIIDESGMPKERFSAEFPKEGPSILRIQQVVRGDSAAYFCASSPSNPEGEKLFFGSGTQLSVL.

This clone was seen a single time. The chain combines TRBV19 with TRBJ1-6, with D possibly matching TRBD1 (5 bases). The ends were cut back, 7 bases at V and 9 bases at J, with 13 bases in the middle. CDR1 is LNHDA and CDR2 is SQIVND in the germline V gene (reference sequence). There are 13 residues in the CDR3. This chain's CDR3 is CASTAGGVSPLHF. CDR3 DNA sequence: TGTGCCAGTACCGCCGGGGGGGTTTCACCCCTCCACTTT.

This clone was seen a single time. The chain carries TRBV4-1 and TRBJ1-1, with 11 bases fitting TRBD1. The CDR3 extends over 16 amino acids. The V and J ends lost 4 bases and 0 bases, in that order; junction bases with no gene match: 4. Germline V gene sequence: CDR1 MGHRA, CDR2 YSYEKL. CDR3 protein: CASSPGQGALNTEAFF. DNA of the CDR3: TGCGCCAGCAGCCCAGGACAGGGGGCCCTGAACACTGAAGCTTTCTTT.

The J gene is TRBJ1-2, the V gene TRBV27, with TRBD1 matching over 9 bases. Germline V gene lookup returns CDR1 MNHEY and CDR2 SMNVEV (reference sequence). V was clipped by 5 bases and J by 5 bases; unmatched bases: 12. The CDR3 length is 16 residues. CDR3 sequence: CASSATRGTGIYGYTF. Here the CDR3 DNA reads TGTGCCAGCAGTGCTACCCGGGGGACAGGGATATATGGCTACACCTTC.

This chain links TRBV15 with TRBJ1-3, with D possibly matching TRBD1 (5 bases). The germline CDR1 and CDR2 sequences are LNHNV and YYDKDF (reference sequence). V was shortened by 3 bases and J by 0 bases, with 6 bases between the two germline ends. The CDR3 runs to 14 residues. CDR3 coding DNA: TGTGCCACCAGCAGCAGGGCCTCTGGAAACACCATATATTTT. Protein: CATSSRASGNTIYF. The variable domain in full, with the rest retrieved from reference TRBV15 and TRBJ1-3, is DAMVIQNPRYQVTQFGKPVTLSCSQTLNHNVMYWYQQKSSQAPKLLFHYYDKDFNNEADTPDNFQSRRPNTSFCFLDIRSPGLGDTAMYLCATSSRASGNTIYFGEGSWLTVV.

This chain uses TRBV28 with TRBJ2-7, with 9 positions matching TRBD1. The V gene end was trimmed by 5 bases and the J gene end by 0 bases; junction bases not matched to a gene: 5. The CDR3 is 15 amino acids. CDR1 and CDR2 (germline): MDHEN, SYDVKM. In DNA, the CDR3 is TGTGCCAGCAGTCCGCCGGGACAGGGCTCCTACGAGCAGTACTTC. It codes for CASSPPGQGSYEQYF. The entire variable domain, with the rest obtained from reference TRBV28 and TRBJ2-7, is as follows: DVKVTQSSRYLVKRTGEKVFLECVQDMDHENMFWYRQDPGLGLRLIYFSYDVKMKEKGDIPEGYSVSREKKERFSLILESASTNQTSMYLCASSPPGQGSYEQYFGPGTRLTVT.